Shown below are 14 T cell receptor beta chains from a single sample sequenced in a study of identical twins. TCRdb re-derived calls from the 5' RACE reads in MiXCR, one entry per CDR3 protein. Of around 530,000 distinct CDR3 sequences listed, roughly 15% are singletons. This same sample was also part of a study on yellow fever vaccine responses in identical twins.

The sequencing input was CD4+ T cells sorted from blood. Receptors originate from a woman aged 18-35 years in good health.

This chain links TRBV6-5 with TRBJ2-7; no firm D call. Trimming took 2 bases from V and 5 from J, leaving 13 bases between them. CDR1 is MNHEY and CDR2 is SVGAGI in the germline V gene. The CDR3 is 14 residues long. In nucleotides, the CDR3 is TGTGCCAGCAGTTACCGCCGGTCCCGGGACGAGCAGTACTTC. This sequence encodes CASSYRRSRDEQYF.

In this sample, this clonotype turned up a few times. The V gene is TRBV6-1, the J gene TRBJ1-5, with 7 bases identical to TRBD1. Trimming at V came to 7 bases and at J to 5 bases, leaving 8 bases not matched to a gene. The CDR3 length is 14 residues. From germline, CDR1 is MNHNS and CDR2 SASEGT. The CDR3 here is CASKRDRVYQPQHF. Here the CDR3 DNA reads TGTGCCAGCAAAAGAGACAGGGTATATCAGCCCCAGCATTTT.

J is TRBJ2-5 and V is TRBV3-1, with 10 bases fitting TRBD2. The CDR3 contains 17 residues. Germline loops: CDR1 LGHDT, CDR2 YNNKEL (reference sequence). The junction had 10 bases not matched to a gene; V was cut back by 1 base and J by 5 bases. CDR3 loop: CASSQGSLAGVRETQYF. The CDR3 nucleotides are TGTGCCAGCAGCCAAGGTTCGCTAGCGGGGGTCCGGGAGACCCAGTACTTC.

This chain's CDR3 is CASSYGPPSYNEQFF. Written as DNA, the CDR3 is TGTGCCAGCAGTTACGGACCCCCATCCTACAATGAGCAGTTCTTC. The rearrangement uses TRBV6-2 or TRBV6-3 and TRBJ2-1; D gene unclear. Trimming cost V 2 bases and J 1 base, with 9 bases left between them. Germline CDR1 MNHEY, CDR2 SVGEGT. The CDR3 loop spans 15 amino acids.

The genes are TRBV14 and TRBJ2-5; D gene unclear. The germline gives CDR1 SGHDN, CDR2 FVKESK. This CDR3 is 12 amino acids long. Trimming shortened V by 4 bases and J by 7 bases, and 10 bases separated the two germline ends. This CDR3 reads CASSLQDTTQYF. CDR3 sequence (DNA): TGTGCCAGCAGCCTACAAGATACGACCCAGTACTTC.

This clonotype has more than one count but fewer than ten. The chain couples TRBV27 to TRBJ2-1, with 8 positions matching TRBD2. Germline V gives CDR1 MNHEY, CDR2 SMNVEV (reference sequence). The CDR3 consists of 17 residues. J gave up 4 bases and V 2 bases, and 10 bases lay outside the gene matches. The CDR3 protein is CASSLRGSGGGYNEQFF. In DNA form, the CDR3 reads TGTGCCAGCAGTTTACGGGGAAGCGGGGGTGGGTACAATGAGCAGTTCTTC.

In this sample, this clonotype turned up a few times. The chain couples TRBV10-3 to TRBJ2-7, with 12 positions matching TRBD2. Germline-derived CDR1 and CDR2 are ENHRY and SYGVKD. This CDR3 region has 15 residues. The V segment lost 0 bases and the J segment 4 bases; nucleotides outside the gene matches: 1. CDR3 DNA sequence: TGTGCCATCAGTGAGTCCACTAGCGGGAGGTACGAGCAGTACTTC. Protein product: CAISESTSGRYEQYF.

This clonotype has just a few counts. This rearrangement joins TRBV29-1 to TRBJ2-1, with a weak D call TRBD2 (5 bases). Germline loops: CDR1 SQVTM, CDR2 ANQGSEA. V was trimmed by 6 bases and J by 0 bases, leaving 9 bases between them. This CDR3 spans 13 amino acids. DNA of the CDR3: TGCAGCGTGCGACTAAACTCCTACAATGAGCAGTTCTTC. Translated, it gives CSVRLNSYNEQFF.

This clonotype was seen more than once but under ten times. V and J are TRBV24-1 and TRBJ2-3; a possible D gene is TRBD1 (5 bases). The ends were cut back, 4 bases at V and 4 bases at J, with 11 bases in the middle. Germline assignment: CDR1 KGHDR and CDR2 SFDVKD. This CDR3 has 14 residues. For the CDR3, the DNA is TGTGCCACCAGTGACTATGACAGACCAGATACGCAGTATTTT. Its protein is CATSDYDRPDTQYF.

This clonotype was recorded many times. The chain employs TRBV12-3 or TRBV12-4 and TRBJ2-5, with D maybe TRBD1 (6 bases). There are 13 residues in the CDR3. The ends were cut back, 6 bases at V and 4 bases at J, with 12 bases in the middle. The CDR3 DNA sequence: TGTGCCAGCAGAGAAACAGGGCCAGAGACCCAGTACTTC. It codes for CASRETGPETQYF.

This clonotype was counted between two and nine times. The CDR3 reads CASSVDSSYGYTF. In nucleotides, the CDR3 is TGTGCCAGCAGTGTCGACAGCAGCTATGGCTACACCTTC. The V gene is TRBV6-1, the J gene TRBJ1-2, with a weak D call TRBD1 (5 bases). V was shortened by 4 bases and J by 4 bases, with 10 bases between the two germline ends. Looked up from germline, CDR1 is MNHNS and CDR2 is SASEGT. This CDR3 is 13 amino acids long.

This clonotype was picked up many times. The chain links TRBV10-3 to TRBJ2-5; 8 nucleotides match TRBD1. Germline-derived CDR1 and CDR2 are ENHRY and SYGVKD. V was clipped by 4 bases and J by 5 bases; unmatched bases: 12. This CDR3 comprises 16 residues. CDR3 loop: CAISASNGQGRETQYF. The DNA for the CDR3 is TGTGCCATCAGTGCGTCGAACGGACAGGGCCGGGAGACCCAGTACTTC.

This clonotype was counted between two and nine times. The chain couples TRBV15 to TRBJ1-2; TRBD1 agrees at 8 bases. This CDR3 spans 17 amino acids. Germline V gene sequence: CDR1 LNHNV, CDR2 YYDKDF (reference sequence). Losses at the gene ends were 2 bases for V and 0 bases for J; bases not matched to a gene: 8. The CDR3 DNA reads as TGTGCCACCAGCAGACCAGGTGGGACAGGTGCTAACTATGGCTACACCTTC. The encoded protein is CATSRPGGTGANYGYTF.

The chain has TRBV29-1 and TRBJ2-2, with 10 bases identical to TRBD2. The CDR3 is 15 amino acids. The V segment lost 6 bases and the J segment 2 bases; nucleotides outside the gene matches: 6. Germline CDR1 is SQVTM and CDR2 is ANQGSEA. For the CDR3, the DNA is TGCAGCGTGGGTGTAGCGGGGGGAAACACCGGGGAGCTGTTTTTT. This gives the protein CSVGVAGGNTGELFF.